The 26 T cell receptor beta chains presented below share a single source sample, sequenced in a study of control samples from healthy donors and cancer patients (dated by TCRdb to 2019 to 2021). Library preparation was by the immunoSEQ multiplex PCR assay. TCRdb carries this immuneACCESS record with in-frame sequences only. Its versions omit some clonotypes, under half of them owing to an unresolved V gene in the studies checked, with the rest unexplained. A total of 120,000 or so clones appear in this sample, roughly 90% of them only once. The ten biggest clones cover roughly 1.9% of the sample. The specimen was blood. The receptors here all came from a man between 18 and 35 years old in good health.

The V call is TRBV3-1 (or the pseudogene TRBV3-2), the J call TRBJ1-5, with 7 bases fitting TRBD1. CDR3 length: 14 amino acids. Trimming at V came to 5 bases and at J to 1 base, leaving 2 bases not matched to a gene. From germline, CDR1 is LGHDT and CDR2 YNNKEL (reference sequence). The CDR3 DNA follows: TGTGCCAGCAGCAACAGGGGCAGCAATCAGCCCCAGCATTTT. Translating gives CASSNRGSNQPQHF.

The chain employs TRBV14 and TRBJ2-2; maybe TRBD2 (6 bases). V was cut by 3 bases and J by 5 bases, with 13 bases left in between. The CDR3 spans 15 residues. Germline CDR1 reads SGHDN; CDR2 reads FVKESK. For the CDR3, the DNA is TGTGCCAGCAGCCAGGTTGGGACTCTTACCGGGGAGCTGTTTTTT. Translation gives CASSQVGTLTGELFF.

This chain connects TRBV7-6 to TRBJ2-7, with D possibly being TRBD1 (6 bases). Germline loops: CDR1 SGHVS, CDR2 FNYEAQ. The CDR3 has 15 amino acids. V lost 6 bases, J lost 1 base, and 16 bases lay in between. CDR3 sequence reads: CASSLGWDNSYEQYF. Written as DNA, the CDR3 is TGTGCCAGCAGTTTGGGGTGGGACAATTCCTACGAGCAGTACTTC.

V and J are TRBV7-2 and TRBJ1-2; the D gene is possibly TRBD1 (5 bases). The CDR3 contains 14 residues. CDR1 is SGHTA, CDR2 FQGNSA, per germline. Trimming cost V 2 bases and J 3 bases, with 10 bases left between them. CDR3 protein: CASSLSEGYYGYTF. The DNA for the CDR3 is TGTGCCAGCAGCTTAAGTGAGGGGTACTATGGCTACACCTTC. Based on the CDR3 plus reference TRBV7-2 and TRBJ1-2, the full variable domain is GAGVSQSPSNKVTEKGKDVELRCDPISGHTALYWYRQSLGQGLEFLIYFQGNSAPDKSGLPSDRFSAERTGGSVSTLTIQRTQQEDSAVYLCASSLSEGYYGYTFGSGTRLTVV.

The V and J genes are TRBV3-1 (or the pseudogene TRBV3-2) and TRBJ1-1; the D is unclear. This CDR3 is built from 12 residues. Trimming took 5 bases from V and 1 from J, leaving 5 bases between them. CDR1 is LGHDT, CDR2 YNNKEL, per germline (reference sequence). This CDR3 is CASSGGNTEAFF. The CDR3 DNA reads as TGTGCCAGCAGCGGAGGGAACACTGAAGCTTTCTTT.

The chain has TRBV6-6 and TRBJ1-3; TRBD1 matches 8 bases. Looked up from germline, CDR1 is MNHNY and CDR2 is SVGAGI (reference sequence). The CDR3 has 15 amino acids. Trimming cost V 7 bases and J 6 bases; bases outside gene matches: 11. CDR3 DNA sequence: TGTGCCAGCACCTTATCCCCGGGACAGGAAAACACCATATATTTT. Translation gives CASTLSPGQENTIYF.

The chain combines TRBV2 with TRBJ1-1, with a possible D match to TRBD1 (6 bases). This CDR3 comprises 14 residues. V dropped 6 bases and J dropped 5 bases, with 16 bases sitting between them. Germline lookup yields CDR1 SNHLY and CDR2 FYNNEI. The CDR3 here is CASRFRDIATEAFF. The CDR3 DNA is TGTGCCAGCAGATTCCGGGACATCGCGACTGAAGCTTTCTTT.

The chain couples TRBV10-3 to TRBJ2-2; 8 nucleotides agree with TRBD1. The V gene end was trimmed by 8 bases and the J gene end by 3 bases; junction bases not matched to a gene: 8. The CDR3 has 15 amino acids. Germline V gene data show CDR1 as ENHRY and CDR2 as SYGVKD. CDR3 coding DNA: TGTGCCATCCGAGGGACAGGCGGGGACACCGGGGAGCTGTTTTTT. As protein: CAIRGTGGDTGELFF.

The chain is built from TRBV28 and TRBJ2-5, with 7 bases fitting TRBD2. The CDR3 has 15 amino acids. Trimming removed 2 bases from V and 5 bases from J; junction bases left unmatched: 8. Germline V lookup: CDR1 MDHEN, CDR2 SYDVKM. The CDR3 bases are TGTGCCAGCAGTTTAATACGGGGAGGGTCTGAGACCCAGTACTTC. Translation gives CASSLIRGGSETQYF.

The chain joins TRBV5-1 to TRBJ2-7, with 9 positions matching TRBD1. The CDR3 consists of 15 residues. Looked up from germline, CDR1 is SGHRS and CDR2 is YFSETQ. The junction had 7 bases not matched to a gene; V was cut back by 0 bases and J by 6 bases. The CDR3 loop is CASSLDPGQGGEQYF. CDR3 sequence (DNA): TGCGCCAGCAGCTTGGATCCGGGACAGGGTGGCGAGCAGTACTTC.

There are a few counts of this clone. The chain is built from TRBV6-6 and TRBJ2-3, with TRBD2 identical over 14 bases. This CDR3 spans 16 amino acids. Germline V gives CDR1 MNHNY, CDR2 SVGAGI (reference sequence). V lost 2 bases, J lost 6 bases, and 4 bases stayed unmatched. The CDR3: CASSYKGLAGDDTQYF. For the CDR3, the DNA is TGTGCCAGCAGTTACAAGGGACTAGCGGGAGACGATACGCAGTATTTT.

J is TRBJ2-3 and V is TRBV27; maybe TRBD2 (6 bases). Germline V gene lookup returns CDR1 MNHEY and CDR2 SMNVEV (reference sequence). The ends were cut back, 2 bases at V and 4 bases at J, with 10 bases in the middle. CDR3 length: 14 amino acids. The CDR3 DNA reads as TGTGCCAGCAGTTTAGGGGGGTCCCCAGATACGCAGTATTTT. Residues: CASSLGGSPDTQYF.

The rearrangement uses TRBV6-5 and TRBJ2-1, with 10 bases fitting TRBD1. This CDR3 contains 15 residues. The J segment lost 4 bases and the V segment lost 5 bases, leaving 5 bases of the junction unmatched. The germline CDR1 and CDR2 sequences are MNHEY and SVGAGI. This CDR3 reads CASSLDRGRYNEQFF. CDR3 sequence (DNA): TGTGCCAGCAGTCTAGACAGGGGGCGGTACAATGAGCAGTTCTTC.

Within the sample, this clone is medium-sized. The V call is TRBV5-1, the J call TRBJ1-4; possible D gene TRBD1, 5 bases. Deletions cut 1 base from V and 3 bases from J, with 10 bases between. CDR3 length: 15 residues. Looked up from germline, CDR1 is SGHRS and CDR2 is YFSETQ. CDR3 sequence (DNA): TGCGCCAGCAGCTTGCAAGGGGTCTCTAATGAAAAACTGTTTTTT. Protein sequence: CASSLQGVSNEKLFF.

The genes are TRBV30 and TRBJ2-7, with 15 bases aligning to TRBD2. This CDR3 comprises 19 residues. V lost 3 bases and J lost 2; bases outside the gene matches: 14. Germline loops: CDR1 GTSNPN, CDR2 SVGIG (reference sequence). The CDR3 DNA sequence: TGTGCCTGGAGACCCCCAGGACTAGCGGGAGGGCCTAGTCCCTACGAGCAGTACTTC. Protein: CAWRPPGLAGGPSPYEQYF.

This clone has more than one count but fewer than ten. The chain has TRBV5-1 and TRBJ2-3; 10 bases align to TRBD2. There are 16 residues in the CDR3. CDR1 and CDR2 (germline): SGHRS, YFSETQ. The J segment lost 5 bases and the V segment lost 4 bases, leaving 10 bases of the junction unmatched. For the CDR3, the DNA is TGCGCCAGCAGCCCGTTAGCGGGAGGTCTCGGAGATACGCAGTATTTT. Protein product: CASSPLAGGLGDTQYF.

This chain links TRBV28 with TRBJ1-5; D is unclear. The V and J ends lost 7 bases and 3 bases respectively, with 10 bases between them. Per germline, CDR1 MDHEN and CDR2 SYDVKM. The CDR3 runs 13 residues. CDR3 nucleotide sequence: TGTGCCAGCACCTCTTCGATCAATCAGCCCCAGCATTTT. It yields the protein CASTSSINQPQHF.

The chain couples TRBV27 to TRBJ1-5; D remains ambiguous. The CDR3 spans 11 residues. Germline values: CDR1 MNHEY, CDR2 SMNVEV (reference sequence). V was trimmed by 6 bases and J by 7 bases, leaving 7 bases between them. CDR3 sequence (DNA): TGTGCCAGCAGATACCCACAGCCCCAGCATTTT. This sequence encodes CASRYPQPQHF.

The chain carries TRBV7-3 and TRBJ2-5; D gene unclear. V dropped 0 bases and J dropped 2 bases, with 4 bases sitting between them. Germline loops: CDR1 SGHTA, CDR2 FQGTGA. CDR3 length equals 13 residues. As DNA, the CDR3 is TGTGCCAGCAGCTTAACCTTACAAGAGACCCAGTACTTC. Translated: CASSLTLQETQYF. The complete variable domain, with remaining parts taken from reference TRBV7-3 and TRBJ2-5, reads GAGVSQTPSNKVTEKGKYVELRCDPISGHTALYWYRQSLGQGPEFLIYFQGTGAADDSGLPNDRFFAVRPEGSVSTLKIQRTERGDSAVYLCASSLTLQETQYFGPGTRLLVL.

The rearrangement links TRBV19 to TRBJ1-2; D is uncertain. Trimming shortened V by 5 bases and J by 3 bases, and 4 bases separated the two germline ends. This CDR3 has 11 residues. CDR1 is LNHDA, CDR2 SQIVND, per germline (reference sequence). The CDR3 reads CASSPDYGYTF. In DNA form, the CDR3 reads TGTGCCAGTAGTCCAGACTATGGCTACACCTTC. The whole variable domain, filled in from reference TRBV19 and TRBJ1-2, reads DGGITQSPKYLFRKEGQNVTLSCEQNLNHDAMYWYRQDPGQGLRLIYYSQIVNDFQKGDIAEGYSVSREKKESFPLTVTSAQKNPTAFYLCASSPDYGYTFGSGTRLTVV.

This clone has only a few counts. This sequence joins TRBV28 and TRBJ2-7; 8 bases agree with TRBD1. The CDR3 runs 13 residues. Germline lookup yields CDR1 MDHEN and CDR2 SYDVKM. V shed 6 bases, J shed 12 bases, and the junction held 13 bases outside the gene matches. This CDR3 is CASRTGQAPLRYF. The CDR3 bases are TGTGCCAGCAGGACGGGACAGGCGCCCCTTCGGTACTTC.

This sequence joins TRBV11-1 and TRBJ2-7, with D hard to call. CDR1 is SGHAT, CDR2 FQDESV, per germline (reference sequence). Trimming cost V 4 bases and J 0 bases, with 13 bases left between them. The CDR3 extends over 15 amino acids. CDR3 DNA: TGTGCCAGCAGCTCGTTTCACATTGGCTCCTACGAGCAGTACTTC. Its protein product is CASSSFHIGSYEQYF.

The CDR3 is CASSFSGFGNEQYF. The CDR3 bases are TGTGCCAGCAGCTTTAGCGGGTTTGGCAACGAGCAGTACTTC. The chain recombines TRBV5-6 with TRBJ2-7; 7 nucleotides match TRBD2. CDR1 and CDR2 from the germline V gene are SGHDT and YYEEEE. The CDR3 has 14 residues. Trimming at V came to 2 bases and at J to 5 bases, leaving 7 bases not matched to a gene. Full variable domain (outside the CDR3, taken from reference TRBV5-6 and TRBJ2-7): DAGVTQSPTHLIKTRGQQVTLRCSPKSGHDTVSWYQQALGQGPQFIFQYYEEEERQRGNFPDRFSGHQFPNYSSELNVNALLLGDSALYLCASSFSGFGNEQYFGPGTRLTVT.

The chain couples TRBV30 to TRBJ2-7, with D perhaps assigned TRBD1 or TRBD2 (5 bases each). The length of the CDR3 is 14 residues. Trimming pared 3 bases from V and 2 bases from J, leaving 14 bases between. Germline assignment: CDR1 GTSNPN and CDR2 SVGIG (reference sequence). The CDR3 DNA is TGTGCCTGGAGGACCGGGACGGGGACCTACGAGCAGTACTTC. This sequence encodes CAWRTGTGTYEQYF.

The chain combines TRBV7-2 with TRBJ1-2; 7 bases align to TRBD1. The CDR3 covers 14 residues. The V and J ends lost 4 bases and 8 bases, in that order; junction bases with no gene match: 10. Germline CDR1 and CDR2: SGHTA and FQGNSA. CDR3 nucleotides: TGTGCCAGCAGCTCTCTACGCCGACAGGGAGGCTACACCTTC. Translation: CASSSLRRQGGYTF.

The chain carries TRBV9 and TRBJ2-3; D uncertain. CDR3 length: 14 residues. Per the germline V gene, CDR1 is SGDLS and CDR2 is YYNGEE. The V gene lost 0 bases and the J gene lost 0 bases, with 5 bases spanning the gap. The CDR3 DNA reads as TGTGCCAGCAGCGTAGCGGCTAGCACAGATACGCAGTATTTT. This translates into CASSVAASTDTQYF.